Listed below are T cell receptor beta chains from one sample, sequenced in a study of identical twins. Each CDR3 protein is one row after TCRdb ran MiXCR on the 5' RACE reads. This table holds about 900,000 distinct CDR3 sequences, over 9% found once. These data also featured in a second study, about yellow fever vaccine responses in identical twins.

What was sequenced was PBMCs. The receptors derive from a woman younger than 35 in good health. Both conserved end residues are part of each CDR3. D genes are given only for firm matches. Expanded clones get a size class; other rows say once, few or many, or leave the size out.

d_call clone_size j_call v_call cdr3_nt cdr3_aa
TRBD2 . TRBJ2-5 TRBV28 TGTGCCAGCAGTTTGTTCGGACTAGCGGGAGGCCGAGAGACCCAGTACTTC CASSLFGLAGGRETQYF
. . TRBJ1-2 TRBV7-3 TGTGCCAGCAGCGACGGTCAGGGTGACTATGGCTACACCTTC CASSDGQGDYGYTF
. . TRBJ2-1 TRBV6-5 TGTGCCAGCAGTTACCTCGGGAGCGACAATGAGCAGTTCTTC CASSYLGSDNEQFF
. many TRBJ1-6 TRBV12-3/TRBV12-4 TGTGCCAGCAGACCTTGGATTGATAATTCACCCCTCCACTTT CASRPWIDNSPLHF
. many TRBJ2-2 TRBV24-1 TGTGCCACCCAAGTAGGGACAACCGGGGAGCTGTTTTTT CATQVGTTGELFF
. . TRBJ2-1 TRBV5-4 TGTGCCAGCAGACCGACTCGTACATACAATGAGCAGTTCTTC CASRPTRTYNEQFF
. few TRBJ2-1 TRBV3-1 TGTGCCAGCAGCTCTACACAATCCCGGGGGCAGACGAACCGCAATGAGCAGTTCTTC CASSSTQSRGQTNRNEQFF
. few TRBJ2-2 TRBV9 TGTGCCAGCAGCGTAGGGGGCGGGGAGCTGTTTTTT CASSVGGGELFF
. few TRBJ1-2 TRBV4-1 TGCGCCAGCAGCCAAGGGGGGGCAGGGGTTCTCTATGGCTACACCTTC CASSQGGAGVLYGYTF
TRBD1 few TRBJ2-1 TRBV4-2 TGTGCCAGCAGCCAAGACCGAGCGAGGGGGCCCCTCAATGAGCAGTTCTTC CASSQDRARGPLNEQFF
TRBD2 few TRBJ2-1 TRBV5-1 TGCGCCAGCCACCCCGGGACTAGCTCCTACAATGAGCAGTTCTTC CASHPGTSSYNEQFF
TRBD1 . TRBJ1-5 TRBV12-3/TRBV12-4 TGTGCCAGCAGTAACCTAGGACAGGCGCATCAGCCCCAGCATTTT CASSNLGQAHQPQHF
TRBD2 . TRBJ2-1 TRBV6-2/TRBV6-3 TGTGCCAGCAGTTGGGGATTTAGCGGGGGCCCCCCCCATGAGCAGTTCTTC CASSWGFSGGPPHEQFF
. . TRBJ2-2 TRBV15 TGTGCCACCAGCAGAGCCAGTCCTAGGACGACCGGGGAGCTGTTTTTT CATSRASPRTTGELFF
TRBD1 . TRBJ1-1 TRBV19 TGTGCCAGTAGTCCTCAGGACAGGTTAGGCACTGAAGCTTTCTTT CASSPQDRLGTEAFF
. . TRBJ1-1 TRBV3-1 TGTGCCAGCAGCCCACCGGGTGTGGCTGAAGCTTTCTTT CASSPPGVAEAFF
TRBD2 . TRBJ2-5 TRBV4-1 TGCGCCAGCAGCCCACCGACTAGCGGGGACCAAGAGACCCAGTACTTC CASSPPTSGDQETQYF
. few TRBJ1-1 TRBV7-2 TGTGCCAGCAGCTTAGATTTCAGGAACACTGAAGCTTTCTTT CASSLDFRNTEAFF
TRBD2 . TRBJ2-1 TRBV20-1 TGCAGTGCTAGCCCGACCAGCGGGAGGACCGGGGGGGGGTGGAGTGAGCAGTTCTTC CSASPTSGRTGGGWSEQFF
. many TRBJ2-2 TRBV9 TGTGCCAGCAGCGGGTACACAGGGAGCACCGGGGAGCTGTTTTTT CASSGYTGSTGELFF
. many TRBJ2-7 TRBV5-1 TGCGCCAGCAGCTTGGAAGCGGTCTCCTACGAGCAGTACTTC CASSLEAVSYEQYF
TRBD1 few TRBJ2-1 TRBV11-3 TGTGCCAGCAGCCCACTTTACGACAGGGAATCCTACAATGAGCAGTTCTTC CASSPLYDRESYNEQFF
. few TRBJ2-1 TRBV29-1 TGCAGCGTTGACCTTGGCGGTACCTACAATGAGCAGTTCTTC CSVDLGGTYNEQFF
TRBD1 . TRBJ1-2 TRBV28 TGTGCCAGCAGTTGGGGACAGTCGAACTATGGCTACACCTTC CASSWGQSNYGYTF
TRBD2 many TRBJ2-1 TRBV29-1 TGCAGCGCCTTGAGACTAGCGGGATACAATGAGCAGTTCTTC CSALRLAGYNEQFF
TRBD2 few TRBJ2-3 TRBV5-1 TGCGCCAGCAGAGGACTAGCCCATAGCACAGATACGCAGTATTTT CASRGLAHSTDTQYF
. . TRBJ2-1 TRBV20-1 TGCAGTGCTAGAGATGGACTGCGAACCTACAATGAGCAGTTCTTC CSARDGLRTYNEQFF
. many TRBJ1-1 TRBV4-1 TGCGCCAGCAGCCAACGGGGTCAGAACACTGAAGCTTTCTTT CASSQRGQNTEAFF
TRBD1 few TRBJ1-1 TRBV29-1 TGCAGCGTTACAGGGGGCGAGAACACTGAAGCTTTCTTT CSVTGGENTEAFF
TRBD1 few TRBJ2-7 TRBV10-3 TGTGCCATTTGGACCGGGACAGGGGGCGTCGAGTACTTC CAIWTGTGGVEYF
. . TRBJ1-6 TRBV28 TGTGCCAGCAGTTTAAGGTCACCCCTCCACTTT CASSLRSPLHF
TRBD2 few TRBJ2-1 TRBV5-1 TGCGCCAGCAGCTTATCCATTACTAGCGGGAGCTCCTACAATGAGCAGTTCTTC CASSLSITSGSSYNEQFF
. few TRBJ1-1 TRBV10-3 TGTGCCATCAGTGAAGACAGTGAAGCTTTCTTT CAISEDSEAFF